This T cell receptor beta chain was sequenced for a study of T-cell reconstitution after alpha-beta-depleted transplantation in children (dated by TCRdb to about 2016). Concerning the study at large: Using TCR repertoire profiling, the study quantitatively followed how T-cell immune reconstitution unfolded in children after TCRalphabeta/CD19-depleted allogeneic hematopoietic cell transplantation.

Library generation was performed with PCR. Sequencing used an Illumina HiSeq 2500. TCR library preparation used molecular barcoding, with unique molecular identifiers applied to normalize quantification of the TCRbeta repertoire. Starting from the raw public reads, TCRdb applied fastp trimming at Q25, assembled clones with MiXCR and retained in-frame beta chains. Rows are unified per CDR3 protein, each entry keeping the most common DNA and genes. Across this sample there are fewer than 25,000 distinct CDR3 sequences, with approximately 10% seen only once. The ten largest clonotypes hold 20% to 25% of the sample. Its CDR3 holds 19 amino acids, cysteine through phenylalanine. The only DNA kept is the CDR3, 57 bases in frame from the first base. After removal of 3 bases from V and 0 bases from J, the junction retains 10 bases not matched to a gene. Taken from the germline V gene, the CDR1 and CDR2 loops are MGHRA and YSYEKL.

This clonotype was counted many times. What antigen it recognizes has not been identified. Base-call qualities are not available, and no considerably larger clone is one nucleotide away. The sample was PBMCs from the stem cell graft donor, taken from the stem cell graft. The V gene is TRBV4-1 and the J gene is TRBJ2-6, with 8 junctional bases fitting TRBD2. The sequence was collected from a human donor who donated a stem cell graft to a child with chronic granulomatous disease. The nucleotides read TGCGCCAGCAGCCACCCCGGACTAGCCTCAGTCTCTGGGGCCAACGTCCTGACTTTC. Protein translation: CASSHPGLASVSGANVLTF.